The following is a TCR beta chain sequence with its context. Data came from immunoSEQ multiplex PCR; TCRdb stores just in-frame clones and leaves some out. This table holds about 83,000 clones, roughly 91% found once. Germline CDR1 WNHNN, CDR2 SYGVQD (reference sequence). This CDR3 spans 13 amino acids. V was pared by 8 bases and J by 4 bases, with 11 bases between. This sample was taken from a study of control samples from healthy donors and cancer patients. Sequenced material: blood. This chain links TRBV10-1 with TRBJ2-2, with D maybe TRBD2 (5 bases). The sequence was obtained from a man in his fifties or sixties in good health. The DNA of the CDR3 is TGCGCCAGCGGTCTAGGAGGCACCGGGGAGCTGTTTTTT. Protein sequence: CASGLGGTGELFF.